The rows below give T cell receptor beta chains drawn from one sample of a study of CD8 T cells in ankylosing spondylitis. A single record per CDR3 protein comes from TCRdb applying MiXCR to the 5' RACE reads. The sample consists of about 200,000 distinct CDR3 sequences, 7% to 8% of them appearing once. Specimen: blood, either unsorted or a sorted T cell fraction (not recorded which). The receptors stem from a male donor with ankylosing spondylitis. Each CDR3 is given with its conserved first and last residue. The order of the fields is CDR3 protein, V gene, J gene, clone size, D gene. D genes are given only for firm matches. Expanded clones are given a class, and other clones once, few, many or no size at all.

cdr3_aa: CAPGLAYNEQFF
v_call: TRBV9
j_call: TRBJ2-1
clone_size: many
d_call: NA

cdr3_aa: CASSYNWGNQPQHF
v_call: TRBV6-5
j_call: TRBJ1-5
clone_size: many
d_call: NA

cdr3_aa: CSARDRGRGRVISNTGELFF
v_call: TRBV20-1
j_call: TRBJ2-2
clone_size: many
d_call: NA

cdr3_aa: CASSLLGGETQYF
v_call: TRBV28
j_call: TRBJ2-5
clone_size: many
d_call: NA

cdr3_aa: CAWGPEETQYF
v_call: TRBV30
j_call: TRBJ2-5
clone_size: many
d_call: NA

cdr3_aa: CSARVGQANTEAFF
v_call: TRBV20-1
j_call: TRBJ1-1
clone_size: many
d_call: TRBD1

cdr3_aa: CASSRGTSGTQETQYF
v_call: TRBV5-6
j_call: TRBJ2-5
clone_size: many
d_call: TRBD2

cdr3_aa: CSVEYRDHEQFF
v_call: TRBV29-1
j_call: TRBJ2-1
clone_size: many
d_call: NA

cdr3_aa: CASSTLAGPFYEQYF
v_call: TRBV27
j_call: TRBJ2-7
clone_size: many
d_call: TRBD2

cdr3_aa: CSVEDLETGNTIYF
v_call: TRBV29-1
j_call: TRBJ1-3
clone_size: many
d_call: NA

cdr3_aa: CASSPELAGRYEQYF
v_call: TRBV4-2
j_call: TRBJ2-7
clone_size: NA
d_call: TRBD2

cdr3_aa: CASSSEVGIHEQFF
v_call: TRBV7-2
j_call: TRBJ2-1
clone_size: many
d_call: NA

cdr3_aa: CASSFRSSNQPQHF
v_call: TRBV28
j_call: TRBJ1-5
clone_size: many
d_call: NA

cdr3_aa: CASSQDDGAGNTIYF
v_call: TRBV4-3
j_call: TRBJ1-3
clone_size: many
d_call: NA

cdr3_aa: CASSPMEGRGDTQYF
v_call: TRBV6-2/TRBV6-3
j_call: TRBJ2-3
clone_size: many
d_call: NA

cdr3_aa: CASRDGNTGELFF
v_call: TRBV19
j_call: TRBJ2-2
clone_size: medium-sized
d_call: NA

cdr3_aa: CASSPDGREPQHF
v_call: TRBV7-9
j_call: TRBJ1-5
clone_size: few
d_call: NA

cdr3_aa: CASSHYEWGDTQYF
v_call: TRBV4-3
j_call: TRBJ2-3
clone_size: many
d_call: NA

cdr3_aa: CASGYLGGASKAFF
v_call: TRBV27
j_call: TRBJ1-1
clone_size: many
d_call: NA

cdr3_aa: CSAWDINIQYF
v_call: TRBV20-1
j_call: TRBJ2-4
clone_size: many
d_call: NA

cdr3_aa: CSANWRKNTEAFF
v_call: TRBV20-1
j_call: TRBJ1-1
clone_size: many
d_call: NA

cdr3_aa: CASTAPGALNTGELFF
v_call: TRBV9
j_call: TRBJ2-2
clone_size: many
d_call: NA

cdr3_aa: CASSLNSPGANVLTF
v_call: TRBV5-1
j_call: TRBJ2-6
clone_size: few
d_call: NA

cdr3_aa: CASSSRRGEQYF
v_call: TRBV28
j_call: TRBJ2-7
clone_size: many
d_call: NA

cdr3_aa: CSVEVEQEAFF
v_call: TRBV29-1
j_call: TRBJ1-1
clone_size: few
d_call: NA

cdr3_aa: CASSLNGQTGANVLTF
v_call: TRBV7-9
j_call: TRBJ2-6
clone_size: NA
d_call: NA

cdr3_aa: CASSLSGGPYNEQFF
v_call: TRBV5-1
j_call: TRBJ2-1
clone_size: many
d_call: TRBD2

cdr3_aa: CASTQSPPGPLGSEQFF
v_call: TRBV5-1
j_call: TRBJ2-1
clone_size: many
d_call: NA

cdr3_aa: CASSYSGSEQYF
v_call: TRBV6-5
j_call: TRBJ2-7
clone_size: many
d_call: NA

cdr3_aa: CASSLPGTELGTDTQYF
v_call: TRBV27
j_call: TRBJ2-3
clone_size: NA
d_call: TRBD1

cdr3_aa: CASYSIQGEKLFF
v_call: TRBV6-1
j_call: TRBJ1-4
clone_size: many
d_call: NA

cdr3_aa: CASSDRQRDGYTF
v_call: TRBV25-1
j_call: TRBJ1-2
clone_size: many
d_call: NA

cdr3_aa: CASSPDRGNEKLFF
v_call: TRBV6-2/TRBV6-3
j_call: TRBJ1-4
clone_size: many
d_call: TRBD1

cdr3_aa: CATSGSSNYGYTF
v_call: TRBV24-1
j_call: TRBJ1-2
clone_size: NA
d_call: NA

cdr3_aa: CASSFPREGSSPLHF
v_call: TRBV28
j_call: TRBJ1-6
clone_size: many
d_call: NA

cdr3_aa: CASSPTRDSGRHSPLHF
v_call: TRBV5-1
j_call: TRBJ1-6
clone_size: NA
d_call: TRBD1

cdr3_aa: CASSIGGSPEAFF
v_call: TRBV19
j_call: TRBJ1-1
clone_size: NA
d_call: NA

cdr3_aa: CASNTGQGVLPQYF
v_call: TRBV27
j_call: TRBJ2-5
clone_size: NA
d_call: TRBD1

cdr3_aa: CAWRSAGTPYEQYF
v_call: TRBV30
j_call: TRBJ2-7
clone_size: few
d_call: NA